This entry describes one TCR beta chain. Other DNA sequences in this specimen translate into the identical CDR3. This entry is derived from a study of shared clonotypes between healthy human individuals. The ends were cut back, 3 bases at V and 5 bases at J, with 3 bases in the middle. The germline CDR1 and CDR2 sequences are GTSNPN and SVGIG (reference sequence). CDR3 size: 10 residues. Generated by immunoSEQ multiplex PCR, the TCRdb table keeps only in-frame clones and is missing some. The sample yields a few million clones, just over 90% seen once. The chain couples TRBV30 to TRBJ2-3, with D unclear. This TCR was recovered from a man between 18 and 29 years old in good health. Sequencing was carried out using naive CD4+ T cells sorted from blood. The subset here: CD45RA+ positively selected. The DNA for the CDR3 is TGTGCCTGGAGGAGAGATACGCAGTATTTT. It translates to CAWRRDTQYF. The full variable domain, rest sourced from reference TRBV30 and TRBJ2-3, is SQTIHQWPATLVQPVGSPLSLECTVEGTSNPNLYWYRQAAGRGLQLLFYSVGIGQISSEVPQNLSASRPQDRQFILSSKKLLLSDSGFYLCAWRRDTQYFGPGTRLTVL.